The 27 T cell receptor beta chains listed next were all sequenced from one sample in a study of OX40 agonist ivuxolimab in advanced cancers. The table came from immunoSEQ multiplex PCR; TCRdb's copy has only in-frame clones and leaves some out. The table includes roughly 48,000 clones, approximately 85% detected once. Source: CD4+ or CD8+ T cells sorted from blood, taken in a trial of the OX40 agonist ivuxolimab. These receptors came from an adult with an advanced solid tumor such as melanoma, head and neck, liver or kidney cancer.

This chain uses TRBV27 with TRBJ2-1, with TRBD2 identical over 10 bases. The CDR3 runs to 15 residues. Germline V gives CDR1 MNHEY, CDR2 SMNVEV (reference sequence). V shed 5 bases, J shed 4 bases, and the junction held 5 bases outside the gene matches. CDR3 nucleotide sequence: TGTGCCAGCAGTCGCGGACTAGCGGCATACAATGAGCAGTTCTTC. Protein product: CASSRGLAAYNEQFF.

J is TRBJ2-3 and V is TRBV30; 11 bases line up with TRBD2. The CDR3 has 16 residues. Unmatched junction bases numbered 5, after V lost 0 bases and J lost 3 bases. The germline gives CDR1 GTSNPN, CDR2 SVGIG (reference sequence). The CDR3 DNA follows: TGTGCCTGGAGTGTAGGGAGACTAGCGGGGACAGATACGCAGTATTTT. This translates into CAWSVGRLAGTDTQYF.

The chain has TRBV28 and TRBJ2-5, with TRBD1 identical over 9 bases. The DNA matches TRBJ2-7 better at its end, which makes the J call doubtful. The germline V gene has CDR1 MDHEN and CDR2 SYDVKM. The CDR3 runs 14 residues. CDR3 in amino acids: CATMRDRVIYEQYF. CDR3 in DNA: TGTGCCACCATGCGGGACAGGGTCATTTACGAGCAGTACTTC.

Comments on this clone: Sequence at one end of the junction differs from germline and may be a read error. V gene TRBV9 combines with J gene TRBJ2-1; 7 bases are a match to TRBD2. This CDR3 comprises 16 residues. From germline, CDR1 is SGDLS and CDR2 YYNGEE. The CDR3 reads CASSAGEGRGYSEQFF. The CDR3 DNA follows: TGTGCCAGCAGCGCGGGGGAGGGCCGGGGATACAGTGAGCAGTTCTTC.

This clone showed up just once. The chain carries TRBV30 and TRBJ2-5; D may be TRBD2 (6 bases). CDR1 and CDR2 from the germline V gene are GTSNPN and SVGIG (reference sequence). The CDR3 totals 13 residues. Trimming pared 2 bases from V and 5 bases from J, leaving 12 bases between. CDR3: CAWSLWGDETQYF. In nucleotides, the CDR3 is TGTGCCTGGAGTCTGTGGGGGGATGAGACCCAGTACTTC.

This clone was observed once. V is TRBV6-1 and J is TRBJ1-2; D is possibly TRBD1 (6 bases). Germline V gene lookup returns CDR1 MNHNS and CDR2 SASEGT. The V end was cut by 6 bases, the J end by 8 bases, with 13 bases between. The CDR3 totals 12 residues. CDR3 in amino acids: CASSSGQRGYTF. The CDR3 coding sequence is TGTGCCAGCAGCTCCGGACAGAGAGGCTACACCTTC.

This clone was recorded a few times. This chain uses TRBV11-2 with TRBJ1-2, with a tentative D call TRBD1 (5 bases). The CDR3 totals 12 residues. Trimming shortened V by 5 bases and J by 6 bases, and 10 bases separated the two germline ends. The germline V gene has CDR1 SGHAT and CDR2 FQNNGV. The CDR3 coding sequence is TGTGCCAGCAGCACCAGGGCCGATGGCTACACCTTC. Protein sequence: CASSTRADGYTF.

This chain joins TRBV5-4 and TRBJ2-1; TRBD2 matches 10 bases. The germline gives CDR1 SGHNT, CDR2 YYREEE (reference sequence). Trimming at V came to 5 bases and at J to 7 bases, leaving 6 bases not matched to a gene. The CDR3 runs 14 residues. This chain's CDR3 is CASRRASGSNEQFF. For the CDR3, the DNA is TGTGCCAGCAGACGAGCTAGCGGGAGTAATGAGCAGTTCTTC.

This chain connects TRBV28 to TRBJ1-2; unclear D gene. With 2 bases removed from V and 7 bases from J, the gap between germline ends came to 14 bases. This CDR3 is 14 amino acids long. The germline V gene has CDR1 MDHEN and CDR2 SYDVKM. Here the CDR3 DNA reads TGTGCCAGCAGTTTACTATCGGGGAATGGTGGCTACACCTTC. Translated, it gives CASSLLSGNGGYTF.

CDR3 sequence reads: CASSPEPDSSYEQYF. In DNA form, the CDR3 reads TGTGCCAGCTCACCAGAACCGGACTCCTCCTACGAGCAGTACTTC. V is TRBV18 and J is TRBJ2-7; D perhaps matches TRBD2 (5 bases). The CDR3 covers 15 residues. V was shortened by 2 bases and J by 0 bases, with 11 bases between the two germline ends. Germline CDR1 and CDR2: KGHSH and LQKENI. Full variable domain (remainder filled in from reference TRBV18 and TRBJ2-7): NAGVMQNPRHLVRRRGQEARLRCSPMKGHSHVYWYRQLPEEGLKFMVYLQKENIIDESGMPKERFSAEFPKEGPSILRIQQVVRGDSAAYFCASSPEPDSSYEQYFGPGTRLTVT.

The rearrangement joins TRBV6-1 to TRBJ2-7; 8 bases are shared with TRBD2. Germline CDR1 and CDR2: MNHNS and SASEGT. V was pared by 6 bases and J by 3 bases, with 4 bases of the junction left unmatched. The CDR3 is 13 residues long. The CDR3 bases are TGTGCCAGCAGCGTACGGGAGGGCTACGAGCAGTACTTC. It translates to CASSVREGYEQYF.

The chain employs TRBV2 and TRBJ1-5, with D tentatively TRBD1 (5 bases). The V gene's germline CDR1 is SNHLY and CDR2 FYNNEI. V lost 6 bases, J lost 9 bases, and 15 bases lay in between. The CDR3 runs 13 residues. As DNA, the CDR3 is TGTGCCAGCAGGATCGCGCAGGACACGCCCCAGCATTTT. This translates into CASRIAQDTPQHF.

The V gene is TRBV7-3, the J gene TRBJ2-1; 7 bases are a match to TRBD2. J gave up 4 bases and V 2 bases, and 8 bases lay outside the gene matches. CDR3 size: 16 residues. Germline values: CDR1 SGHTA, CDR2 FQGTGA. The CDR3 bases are TGTGCCAGCAGCTTACAGGCGGGAGACCATTACAATGAGCAGTTCTTC. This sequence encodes CASSLQAGDHYNEQFF.

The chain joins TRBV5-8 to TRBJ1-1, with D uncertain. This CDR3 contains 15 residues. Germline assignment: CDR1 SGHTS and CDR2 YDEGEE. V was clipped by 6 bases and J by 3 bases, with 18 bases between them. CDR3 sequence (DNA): TGTGCCAGCACCCGAGGAGGGCGAAAAGACACTGAAGCTTTCTTT. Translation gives CASTRGGRKDTEAFF.

CDR3 residues: CASSLEDSGANVLTF. The CDR3 DNA follows: TGCGCCAGCAGCTTGGAGGACTCTGGGGCCAACGTCCTGACTTTC. V usage is TRBV5-1 and J usage is TRBJ2-6; D not resolved. The CDR3 runs 15 residues. Germline V lookup: CDR1 SGHRS, CDR2 YFSETQ. Deletions cut 0 bases from V and 0 bases from J, with 4 bases between.

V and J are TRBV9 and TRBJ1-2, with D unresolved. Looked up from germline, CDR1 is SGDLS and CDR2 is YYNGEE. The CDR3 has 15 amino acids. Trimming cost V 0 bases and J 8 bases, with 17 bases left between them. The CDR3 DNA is TGTGCCAGCAGCGTAGCAGTGGGAAGGATCGGCGGCTACACCTTC. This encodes CASSVAVGRIGGYTF.

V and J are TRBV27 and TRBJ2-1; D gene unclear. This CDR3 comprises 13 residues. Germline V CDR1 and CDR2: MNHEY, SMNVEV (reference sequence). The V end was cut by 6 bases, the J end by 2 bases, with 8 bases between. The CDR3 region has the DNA TGTGCCAGCAGGTTCCGGGCCTACAATGAGCAGTTCTTC. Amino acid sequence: CASRFRAYNEQFF.

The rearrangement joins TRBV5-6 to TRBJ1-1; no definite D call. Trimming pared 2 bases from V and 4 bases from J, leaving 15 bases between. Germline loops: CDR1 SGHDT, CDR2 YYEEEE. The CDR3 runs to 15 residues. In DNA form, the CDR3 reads TGTGCCAGCAGCTTAAAACCCCGAATAGGCACTGAAGCTTTCTTT. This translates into CASSLKPRIGTEAFF.

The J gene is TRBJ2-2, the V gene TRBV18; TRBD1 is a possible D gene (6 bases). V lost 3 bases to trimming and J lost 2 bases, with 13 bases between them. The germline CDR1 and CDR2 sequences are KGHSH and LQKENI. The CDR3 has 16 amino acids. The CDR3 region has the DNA TGTGCCAGCTCACCTCAGAACAGGGTCAACACCGGGGAGCTGTTTTTT. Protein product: CASSPQNRVNTGELFF. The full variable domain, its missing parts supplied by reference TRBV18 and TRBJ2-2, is NAGVMQNPRHLVRRRGQEARLRCSPMKGHSHVYWYRQLPEEGLKFMVYLQKENIIDESGMPKERFSAEFPKEGPSILRIQQVVRGDSAAYFCASSPQNRVNTGELFFGEGSRLTVL.

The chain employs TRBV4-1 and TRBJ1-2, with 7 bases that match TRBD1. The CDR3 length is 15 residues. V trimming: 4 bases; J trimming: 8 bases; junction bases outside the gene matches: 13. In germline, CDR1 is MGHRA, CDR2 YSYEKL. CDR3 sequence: CASSRDRVGSGGYTF. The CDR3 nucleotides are TGCGCCAGCAGCCGAGACAGGGTAGGATCGGGCGGCTACACCTTC.

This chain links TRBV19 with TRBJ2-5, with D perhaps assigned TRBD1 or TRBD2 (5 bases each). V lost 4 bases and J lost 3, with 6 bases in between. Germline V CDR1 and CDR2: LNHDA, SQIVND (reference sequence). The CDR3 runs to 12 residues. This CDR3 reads CASSRGKETQYF. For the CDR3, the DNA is TGTGCCAGTAGTAGGGGGAAAGAGACCCAGTACTTC.

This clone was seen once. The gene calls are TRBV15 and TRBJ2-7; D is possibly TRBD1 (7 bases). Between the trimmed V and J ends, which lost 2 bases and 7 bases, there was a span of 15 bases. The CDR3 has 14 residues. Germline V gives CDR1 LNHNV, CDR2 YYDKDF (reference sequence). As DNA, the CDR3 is TGTGCCACCAGCAGATCAAACAGGGGAGGTGAGCAGTACTTC. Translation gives CATSRSNRGGEQYF.

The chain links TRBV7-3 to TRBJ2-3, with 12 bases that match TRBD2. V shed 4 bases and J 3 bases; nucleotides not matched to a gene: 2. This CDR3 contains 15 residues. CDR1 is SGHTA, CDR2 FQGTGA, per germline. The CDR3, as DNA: TGTGCCAGCAGCTCCGGACTAGCGGGAACAGATACGCAGTATTTT. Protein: CASSSGLAGTDTQYF.

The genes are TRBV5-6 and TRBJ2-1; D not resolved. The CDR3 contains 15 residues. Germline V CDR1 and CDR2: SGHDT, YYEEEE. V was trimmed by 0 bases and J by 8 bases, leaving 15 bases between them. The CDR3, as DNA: TGTGCCAGCAGCTTGGTTATAGCTCGTGAGGATGAGCAGTTCTTC. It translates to CASSLVIAREDEQFF. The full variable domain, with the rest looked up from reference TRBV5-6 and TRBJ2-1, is DAGVTQSPTHLIKTRGQQVTLRCSPKSGHDTVSWYQQALGQGPQFIFQYYEEEERQRGNFPDRFSGHQFPNYSSELNVNALLLGDSALYLCASSLVIAREDEQFFGPGTRLTVL.

The CDR3 bases are TGTGCCTGGAGTAAGGCTCGGTACACCTTC. The encoded protein is CAWSKARYTF. The chain carries TRBV30 and TRBJ1-2; D ambiguous. The CDR3 is 10 amino acids. The ends were cut back, 2 bases at V and 11 bases at J, with 9 bases in the middle. The germline V gene has CDR1 GTSNPN and CDR2 SVGIG (reference sequence).

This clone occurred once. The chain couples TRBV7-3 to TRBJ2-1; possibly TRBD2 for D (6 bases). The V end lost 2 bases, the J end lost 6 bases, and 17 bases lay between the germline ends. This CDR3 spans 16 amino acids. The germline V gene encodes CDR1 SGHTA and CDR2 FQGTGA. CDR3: CASSLGPGGRTNEQFF. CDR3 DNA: TGTGCCAGCAGCTTAGGCCCCGGGGGACGTACCAATGAGCAGTTCTTC.

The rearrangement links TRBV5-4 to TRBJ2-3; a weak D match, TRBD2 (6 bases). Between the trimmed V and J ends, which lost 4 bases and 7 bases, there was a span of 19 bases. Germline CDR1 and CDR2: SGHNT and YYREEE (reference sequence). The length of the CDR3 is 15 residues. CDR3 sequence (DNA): TGTGCCAGCAGCCGGGGGACCGGTGGACAAAATACGCAGTATTTT. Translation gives CASSRGTGGQNTQYF.